Listed below are T cell receptor beta chains from one sample, sequenced in a study of beta chain features in type 1 diabetes. Assay: immunoSEQ multiplex PCR; the TCRdb copy retains only in-frame clones and omits some. The repertoire holds hundreds of thousands of clones, with roughly 13% as singletons. Sequenced sample: naive CD4+ T cells from blood. These receptors were collected from a man younger than 35 with type 1 diabetes. CDR3s include the opening cysteine and the closing phenylalanine or tryptophan. D genes are given only for firm matches. The size entry is marked missing in some rows and otherwise reads once, few, many or a size class.

D: TRBD1
size: NA
length: 14
J: TRBJ1-1
V: TRBV27
CDR3: CASSFGDRNTEAFF
DNA: TGTGCCAGCAGTTTTGGGGACAGAAACACTGAAGCTTTCTTT

D: NA
size: NA
length: 14
J: TRBJ2-5
V: TRBV2
CDR3: CASSESWGEETQYF
DNA: TGTGCCAGCAGTGAGTCCTGGGGGGAAGAGACCCAGTACTTC

D: NA
size: NA
length: 14
J: TRBJ2-7
V: TRBV7-3
CDR3: CASSQTGNSREQYF
DNA: TGTGCCAGCAGCCAGACAGGAAATTCAAGGGAGCAGTACTTC

D: NA
size: few
length: 14
J: TRBJ1-1
V: TRBV5-1
CDR3: CASSPVGLNTEAFF
DNA: TGCGCCAGCAGCCCGGTAGGTTTGAACACTGAAGCTTTCTTT

D: TRBD1
size: NA
length: 15
J: TRBJ1-6
V: TRBV30
CDR3: CAWSPGGPNNSPLHF
DNA: TGTGCCTGGAGTCCAGGGGGCCCTAATAATTCACCCCTCCACTTT

D: TRBD1
size: NA
length: 15
J: TRBJ2-1
V: TRBV30
CDR3: CAWSRQGARENEQFF
DNA: TGTGCCTGGAGTCGACAGGGGGCACGGGAAAATGAGCAGTTCTTC

D: NA
size: NA
length: 11
J: TRBJ1-2
V: TRBV6-5
CDR3: CASRQGGGYTF
DNA: TGTGCCAGCAGACAGGGCGGTGGCTACACCTTC

D: NA
size: NA
length: 16
J: TRBJ2-2
V: TRBV5-1
CDR3: CASSLGFGLNTGELFF
DNA: TGCGCCAGCAGCTTGGGTTTCGGCCTTAACACCGGGGAGCTGTTTTTT

D: NA
size: NA
length: 17
J: TRBJ2-1
V: TRBV6-1
CDR3: CASSEGAGALLYNEQFF
DNA: TGTGCCAGCAGTGAAGGGGCGGGGGCCCTACTCTACAATGAGCAGTTCTTC

D: TRBD2
size: few
length: 12
J: TRBJ2-7
V: TRBV10-3
CDR3: CAISGTSLEQYF
DNA: TGTGCCATCAGCGGGACTAGCCTGGAGCAGTACTTC

D: NA
size: NA
length: 14
J: TRBJ2-5
V: TRBV7-8
CDR3: CASSLGWQQETQYF
DNA: TGTGCCAGCAGCTTAGGTTGGCAGCAAGAGACCCAGTACTTC

D: NA
size: few
length: 17
J: TRBJ2-7
V: TRBV19
CDR3: CASSVGRPFVGPLEQYF
DNA: TGTGCCAGTAGTGTCGGGAGACCCTTTGTCGGCCCTCTGGAGCAGTACTTC

D: NA
size: few
length: 10
J: TRBJ2-4
V: TRBV29-1
CDR3: CSVEGDIQYF
DNA: TGCAGCGTTGAGGGGGACATTCAGTACTTC

D: NA
size: NA
length: 12
J: TRBJ1-1
V: TRBV2
CDR3: CATRGDGTEAFF
DNA: TGTGCCACCCGCGGGGACGGCACTGAAGCTTTCTTT

D: NA
size: NA
length: 14
J: TRBJ2-2
V: TRBV5-1
CDR3: CASSLFQVAGELFF
DNA: TGCGCCAGCAGCTTGTTCCAAGTTGCCGGGGAGCTGTTTTTT

D: TRBD2
size: NA
length: 16
J: TRBJ2-1
V: TRBV19
CDR3: CASRVLAGGPYNEQFF
DNA: TGTGCCAGTAGGGTCCTAGCGGGGGGGCCCTACAATGAGCAGTTCTTC

D: NA
size: NA
length: 13
J: TRBJ1-1
V: TRBV7-9
CDR3: CASSLEGSTEAFF
DNA: TGTGCCAGCAGCTTAGAGGGGAGCACTGAAGCTTTCTTT

D: NA
size: few
length: 14
J: TRBJ1-5
V: TRBV9
CDR3: CASSAGTSNQPQHF
DNA: TGTGCCAGCAGCGCTGGGACAAGCAATCAGCCCCAGCATTTT

D: NA
size: few
length: 18
J: TRBJ1-1
V: TRBV5-6
CDR3: CASSSRSRWGLMNTEAFF
DNA: TGTGCCAGCAGCTCGCGGTCCCGCTGGGGATTGATGAACACTGAAGCTTTCTTT

D: TRBD1
size: NA
length: 15
J: TRBJ1-5
V: TRBV5-1
CDR3: CASSLEGQGNQPQHF
DNA: TGCGCCAGCAGCTTGGAGGGACAGGGCAATCAGCCCCAGCATTTT

D: NA
size: NA
length: 16
J: TRBJ2-4
V: TRBV5-1
CDR3: CASSSSRDLAKNIQYF
DNA: TGCGCCAGCAGCTCTTCAAGGGATTTAGCCAAAAACATTCAGTACTTC

D: NA
size: NA
length: 13
J: TRBJ1-4
V: TRBV2
CDR3: CASSPGAPWKLFF
DNA: TGTGCCAGCAGTCCTGGGGCCCCTTGGAAACTGTTTTTT

D: TRBD1
size: few
length: 13
J: TRBJ2-5
V: TRBV30
CDR3: CAWSAGTGDAQYF
DNA: TGTGCCTGGAGCGCCGGGACAGGGGACGCCCAGTACTTC

D: NA
size: NA
length: 11
J: TRBJ2-7
V: TRBV25-1
CDR3: CASGGSYEQYF
DNA: TGTGCCAGTGGGGGCTCCTACGAGCAGTACTTC

D: NA
size: NA
length: 11
J: TRBJ2-5
V: TRBV29-1
CDR3: CSVVRGETQYF
DNA: TGCAGCGTTGTCAGGGGAGAGACCCAGTACTTC

D: NA
size: few
length: 14
J: TRBJ1-1
V: TRBV7-9
CDR3: CASRTQGVDTEAFF
DNA: TGTGCCAGCAGGACACAGGGAGTAGACACTGAAGCTTTCTTT

D: NA
size: few
length: 13
J: TRBJ1-1
V: TRBV10-2
CDR3: CASTSSGNTEAFF
DNA: TGCGCCAGCACCTCTTCCGGGAACACTGAAGCTTTCTTT

D: NA
size: once
length: 14
J: TRBJ1-5
V: TRBV2
CDR3: CASSDRSEDQPQHF
DNA: TGTGCCAGCAGTGATCGGTCAGAAGATCAGCCCCAGCATTTT

D: NA
size: few
length: 16
J: TRBJ2-3
V: TRBV4-1
CDR3: CASSQRGAQSTDTQYF
DNA: TGCGCCAGCAGCCAGAGGGGGGCCCAGAGCACAGATACGCAGTATTTT

D: NA
size: few
length: 15
J: TRBJ2-4
V: TRBV7-9
CDR3: CASSLPQSRGNIQYF
DNA: TGTGCCAGCAGCTTACCACAATCACGGGGCAACATTCAGTACTTC

D: TRBD1
size: NA
length: 12
J: TRBJ1-1
V: TRBV14
CDR3: CASSHRDSGAFF
DNA: TGTGCCAGCAGCCACAGGGACAGTGGGGCTTTCTTT

D: TRBD1
size: NA
length: 12
J: TRBJ1-2
V: TRBV29-1
CDR3: CSVGDRVGGYTF
DNA: TGCAGCGTTGGGGACAGGGTGGGTGGCTACACCTTC

D: TRBD2
size: NA
length: 18
J: TRBJ2-7
V: TRBV7-9
CDR3: CASSSTWTSGGIPYEQYF
DNA: TGTGCCAGCAGCTCAACTTGGACTAGCGGGGGGATACCCTACGAGCAGTACTTC

D: NA
size: few
length: 13
J: TRBJ2-7
V: TRBV6-1
CDR3: CASSVPGRYEQYF
DNA: TGTGCCAGCAGTGTTCCGGGACGATACGAGCAGTACTTC

D: TRBD1
size: NA
length: 14
J: TRBJ2-7
V: TRBV28
CDR3: CASSTGTGYYEQYF
DNA: TGTGCCAGCAGTACCGGGACAGGCTATTACGAGCAGTACTTC

D: NA
size: NA
length: 13
J: TRBJ1-1
V: TRBV30
CDR3: CAWRTVMNTEAFF
DNA: TGTGCCTGGAGAACAGTCATGAACACTGAAGCTTTCTTT

D: TRBD1
size: few
length: 13
J: TRBJ1-3
V: TRBV7-6
CDR3: CASRQGSGNTIYF
DNA: TGTGCCTCACGACAGGGATCGGGAAACACCATATATTTT

D: NA
size: once
length: 17
J: TRBJ1-6
V: TRBV18
CDR3: CASSPGSLPGNNSPLHF
DNA: TGTGCCAGCTCACCAGGGTCCCTCCCGGGTAATAATTCACCCCTCCACTTT

D: TRBD1
size: few
length: 14
J: TRBJ2-5
V: TRBV5-4
CDR3: CASSRGQGMETQYF
DNA: TGTGCCAGCAGTAGGGGACAGGGGATGGAGACCCAGTACTTC

D: TRBD1
size: few
length: 14
J: TRBJ2-7
V: TRBV5-1
CDR3: CASSPRQGFHEQYF
DNA: TGCGCCAGCAGCCCCCGACAGGGTTTCCACGAGCAGTACTTC

D: NA
size: NA
length: 12
J: TRBJ1-2
V: TRBV10-3
CDR3: CAISLDREGYTF
DNA: TGTGCCATCAGCCTCGACCGAGAGGGCTACACCTTC

D: NA
size: NA
length: 14
J: TRBJ1-1
V: TRBV5-1
CDR3: CASSVSGTGTEAFF
DNA: TGCGCCAGCAGCGTGTCTGGGACGGGCACTGAAGCTTTCTTT

D: NA
size: few
length: 14
J: TRBJ1-1
V: TRBV7-9
CDR3: CASSRGWFGTEAFF
DNA: TGTGCCAGCAGCCGAGGGTGGTTTGGCACTGAAGCTTTCTTT